This is a list of T cell receptor beta chains from one sample in a study of somatic mutations in cytotoxic T cells in rheumatoid arthritis. Method: immunoSEQ multiplex PCR; TCRdb's copy keeps in-frame clones and lacks some. The data contain 4,500 to 5,500 clones, 65% to 80% of them singletons. Sequenced sample: CD8+ T cells sorted from blood. These receptors all stem from a man between 65 and 80 years old with rheumatoid arthritis. CDR3s include the opening cysteine and the closing phenylalanine or tryptophan. Each record gives: CDR3 protein, CDR3 DNA, D gene, V gene, clone size, J gene, CDR3 length. D genes are given only for firm matches. Clone sizes are given selectively: once, few, many, or a class where the clone is expanded.

CDR3aa: CAWSEQTYEQYF
CDR3nt: TGTGCCTGGAGTGAACAGACCTACGAGCAGTACTTC
d_gene: .
v_gene: TRBV30
abundance: .
j_gene: TRBJ2-7
len: 12

CDR3aa: CASSSYRGAEATKNIQYF
CDR3nt: TGTGCCAGCAGTTCGTACCGTGGAGCGGAGGCAACCAAAAACATTCAGTACTTC
d_gene: .
v_gene: TRBV27
abundance: .
j_gene: TRBJ2-4
len: 18

CDR3aa: CASSLSVRGPQHF
CDR3nt: TGTGCCAGCAGTTTGTCAGTCCGGGGGCCCCAGCATTTT
d_gene: .
v_gene: TRBV27
abundance: .
j_gene: TRBJ1-5
len: 13

CDR3aa: CASSNPGLNNEQFF
CDR3nt: TGTGCCAGCAGCAACCCGGGACTGAACAATGAGCAGTTCTTC
d_gene: .
v_gene: TRBV11-3
abundance: .
j_gene: TRBJ2-1
len: 14

CDR3aa: CASSYGQGAYTQYF
CDR3nt: TGTGCCAGCAGTTACGGACAGGGGGCCTATACGCAGTATTTT
d_gene: TRBD1
v_gene: TRBV6-5
abundance: .
j_gene: TRBJ2-3
len: 14

CDR3aa: CASSLGGYGNQPQHF
CDR3nt: TGTGCCAGCAGCTTAGGAGGGTATGGCAATCAGCCCCAGCATTTT
d_gene: .
v_gene: TRBV7-8
abundance: .
j_gene: TRBJ1-5
len: 15

CDR3aa: CASSYGQGESISAYEQYF
CDR3nt: TGTGCCAGCAGCTACGGACAGGGGGAGTCTATTAGCGCCTACGAGCAGTACTTC
d_gene: TRBD1
v_gene: TRBV7-9
abundance: .
j_gene: TRBJ2-7
len: 18

CDR3aa: CASSLLTRVAHNEQFF
CDR3nt: TGTGCCAGCAGCTTATTGACGAGAGTAGCGCACAATGAGCAGTTCTTC
d_gene: .
v_gene: TRBV7-6
abundance: .
j_gene: TRBJ2-1
len: 16

CDR3aa: CASSFFPGLEQYF
CDR3nt: TGTGCCAGCAGCTTTTTCCCGGGATTGGAGCAGTACTTC
d_gene: .
v_gene: TRBV7-2
abundance: .
j_gene: TRBJ2-7
len: 13

CDR3aa: CASSLAAGTVSSYNEQFF
CDR3nt: TGTGCCAGCAGCTTAGCAGCCGGGACAGTGAGCTCCTACAATGAGCAGTTCTTC
d_gene: TRBD1
v_gene: TRBV7-6
abundance: once
j_gene: TRBJ2-1
len: 18

CDR3aa: CASSLAQTNNEQFF
CDR3nt: TGTGCCAGCAGTTTAGCACAGACTAACAATGAGCAGTTCTTC
d_gene: .
v_gene: TRBV27
abundance: .
j_gene: TRBJ2-1
len: 14

CDR3aa: CASSVSTGAGELFF
CDR3nt: TGTGCCAGCAGCGTATCGACGGGGGCCGGGGAGCTGTTTTTT
d_gene: .
v_gene: TRBV9
abundance: .
j_gene: TRBJ2-2
len: 14

CDR3aa: CASSISGTSGEEQYF
CDR3nt: TGTGCCAGCAGTATCTCCGGGACTAGCGGGGAAGAGCAGTACTTC
d_gene: TRBD2
v_gene: TRBV27
abundance: .
j_gene: TRBJ2-7
len: 15

CDR3aa: CASRQGPQETQYF
CDR3nt: TGTGCCAGCCGACAGGGACCTCAAGAGACCCAGTACTTC
d_gene: TRBD1
v_gene: TRBV7-9
abundance: .
j_gene: TRBJ2-5
len: 13

CDR3aa: CASNLLTGYYYEQYF
CDR3nt: TGTGCCAGCAATTTGCTGACAGGCTATTACTACGAGCAGTACTTC
d_gene: .
v_gene: TRBV6-1
abundance: .
j_gene: TRBJ2-7
len: 15

CDR3aa: CASSLSSGNGHEQYF
CDR3nt: TGTGCCAGCAGCCTCTCTAGCGGTAATGGCCACGAGCAGTACTTC
d_gene: TRBD2
v_gene: TRBV7-6
abundance: .
j_gene: TRBJ2-7
len: 15

CDR3aa: CASEREGQELNTEAFF
CDR3nt: TGTGCCAGCGAACGCGAGGGACAGGAGCTAAACACTGAAGCTTTCTTT
d_gene: TRBD1
v_gene: TRBV2
abundance: .
j_gene: TRBJ1-1
len: 16

CDR3aa: CASSPLGGDYEQFF
CDR3nt: TGTGCCAGCAGTCCTTTGGGGGGGGATTATGAGCAGTTCTTC
d_gene: TRBD2
v_gene: TRBV7-9
abundance: once
j_gene: TRBJ2-1
len: 14

CDR3aa: CASSFGLAVYNEQFF
CDR3nt: TGTGCCAGCAGCTTCGGGCTAGCGGTATACAATGAGCAGTTCTTC
d_gene: TRBD2
v_gene: TRBV7-3
abundance: few
j_gene: TRBJ2-1
len: 15

CDR3aa: CASSTGQETYNEQFF
CDR3nt: TGTGCCAGCAGCACGGGACAGGAGACCTACAATGAGCAGTTCTTC
d_gene: TRBD1
v_gene: TRBV11-3
abundance: .
j_gene: TRBJ2-1
len: 15

CDR3aa: CAISESIVSGVEKLFF
CDR3nt: TGTGCCATCAGTGAGTCGATTGTTTCAGGGGTTGAAAAACTGTTTTTT
d_gene: .
v_gene: TRBV10-3
abundance: .
j_gene: TRBJ1-4
len: 16

CDR3aa: CASSLEGSEKLFF
CDR3nt: TGTGCCAGCAGTTTGGAAGGGAGTGAAAAACTGTTTTTT
d_gene: .
v_gene: TRBV28
abundance: .
j_gene: TRBJ1-4
len: 13

CDR3aa: CASSQKGLESYEQYF
CDR3nt: TGCGCCAGCAGCCAAAAGGGACTGGAGTCCTACGAGCAGTACTTC
d_gene: .
v_gene: TRBV4-1
abundance: medium-sized
j_gene: TRBJ2-7
len: 15

CDR3aa: CASSFSTVEQYF
CDR3nt: TGTGCCAGCAGCTTTTCTACTGTCGAGCAGTACTTC
d_gene: .
v_gene: TRBV5-5
abundance: .
j_gene: TRBJ2-7
len: 12

CDR3aa: CASSPGGNIQYF
CDR3nt: TGTGCCAGCAGTCCCGGAGGGAACATTCAGTACTTC
d_gene: .
v_gene: TRBV25-1
abundance: .
j_gene: TRBJ2-4
len: 12

CDR3aa: CASSLLFSGAGDTQYF
CDR3nt: TGTGCCAGCAGTTTACTCTTTAGCGGGGCAGGAGATACGCAGTATTTT
d_gene: TRBD2
v_gene: TRBV27
abundance: .
j_gene: TRBJ2-3
len: 16

CDR3aa: CASSVGGSNYGYTF
CDR3nt: TGTGCCAGCAGCGTTGGCGGTTCTAACTATGGCTACACCTTC
d_gene: .
v_gene: TRBV9
abundance: .
j_gene: TRBJ1-2
len: 14

CDR3aa: CASSLGGQGAGGYTF
CDR3nt: TGTGCCAGCAGCTTAGGAGGACAGGGGGCAGGTGGCTACACCTTC
d_gene: TRBD1
v_gene: TRBV7-6
abundance: .
j_gene: TRBJ1-2
len: 15

CDR3aa: CASSIGTGETYEQYF
CDR3nt: TGTGCCAGTAGTATCGGGACAGGGGAGACCTACGAGCAGTACTTC
d_gene: TRBD1
v_gene: TRBV19
abundance: .
j_gene: TRBJ2-7
len: 15

CDR3aa: CASSVFPGQGARDTGELFF
CDR3nt: TGTGCCAGCAGCGTATTCCCGGGGCAGGGGGCTAGGGACACCGGGGAGCTGTTTTTT
d_gene: TRBD1
v_gene: TRBV9
abundance: .
j_gene: TRBJ2-2
len: 19

CDR3aa: CASGFHPAARNTGELFF
CDR3nt: TGTGCTAGTGGTTTCCACCCAGCGGCCAGGAACACCGGGGAGCTGTTTTTT
d_gene: .
v_gene: TRBV12-5
abundance: few
j_gene: TRBJ2-2
len: 17

CDR3aa: CASSYSLLGEQFF
CDR3nt: TGTGCCAGCAGTTACTCGCTCCTAGGTGAGCAGTTCTTC
d_gene: .
v_gene: TRBV6-5
abundance: .
j_gene: TRBJ2-1
len: 13

CDR3aa: CASNVQGGTGELFF
CDR3nt: TGTGCCAGTAATGTCCAGGGAGGCACCGGGGAGCTGTTTTTT
d_gene: .
v_gene: TRBV19
abundance: .
j_gene: TRBJ2-2
len: 14

CDR3aa: CASSAGTGLYEQYF
CDR3nt: TGTGCCAGCAGCGCCGGGACAGGGCTCTACGAGCAGTACTTC
d_gene: TRBD1
v_gene: TRBV9
abundance: .
j_gene: TRBJ2-7
len: 14

CDR3aa: CAWAAFNEQFF
CDR3nt: TGTGCCTGGGCGGCGTTCAATGAGCAGTTCTTC
d_gene: .
v_gene: TRBV30
abundance: .
j_gene: TRBJ2-1
len: 11

CDR3aa: CASSAPDRSNTEAFF
CDR3nt: TGTGCCAGCAGTGCCCCGGACAGGTCTAACACTGAAGCTTTCTTT
d_gene: TRBD1
v_gene: TRBV6-4
abundance: once
j_gene: TRBJ1-1
len: 15

CDR3aa: CASSLVGGRPYEQYF
CDR3nt: TGTGCCAGCAGTTTAGTCGGCGGGAGGCCCTACGAGCAGTACTTC
d_gene: TRBD2
v_gene: TRBV27
abundance: medium-sized
j_gene: TRBJ2-7
len: 15

CDR3aa: CAWRGTSGGQFF
CDR3nt: TGTGCCTGGAGAGGAACTAGCGGGGGGCAGTTCTTC
d_gene: TRBD2
v_gene: TRBV30
abundance: .
j_gene: TRBJ2-1
len: 12